The 2 T cell receptor beta chains listed next were all sequenced from one sample in a study of shared T cell receptors in the human thymus. The method was immunoSEQ multiplex PCR; TCRdb's version includes in-frame clones alone and lacks a portion of them. Of roughly 550,000 clones in the sample, approximately 78% are singletons; the top ten hold around 0.013%. The sample was also reused in another study, on human thymus T cells.

Source material: thymocytes. These receptors came from a boy under two years old with a congenital heart defect.

This chain links TRBV28 with TRBJ2-5; tentatively, D is TRBD2 (7 bases). V was shortened by 3 bases and J by 4 bases, with 15 bases between the two germline ends. The CDR3 contains 15 residues. Germline CDR1 and CDR2: MDHEN and SYDVKM. The CDR3 DNA sequence: TGTGCCAGCAGTTTTGGGCGGGGAGGGGGAGAGACCCAGTACTTC. Its protein product is CASSFGRGGGETQYF.

V usage is TRBV5-1 and J usage is TRBJ2-4, with TRBD2 matching 16 bases. From germline, CDR1 is SGHRS and CDR2 YFSETQ. This CDR3 region has 19 residues. V was pared by 4 bases and J by 0 bases, with 7 bases of the junction left unmatched. The CDR3 nucleotides read TGCGCCAGCAGCCCGGGACTAGCGGGGGGGTGGCGAGCCAAAAACATTCAGTACTTC. Translating gives CASSPGLAGGWRAKNIQYF.